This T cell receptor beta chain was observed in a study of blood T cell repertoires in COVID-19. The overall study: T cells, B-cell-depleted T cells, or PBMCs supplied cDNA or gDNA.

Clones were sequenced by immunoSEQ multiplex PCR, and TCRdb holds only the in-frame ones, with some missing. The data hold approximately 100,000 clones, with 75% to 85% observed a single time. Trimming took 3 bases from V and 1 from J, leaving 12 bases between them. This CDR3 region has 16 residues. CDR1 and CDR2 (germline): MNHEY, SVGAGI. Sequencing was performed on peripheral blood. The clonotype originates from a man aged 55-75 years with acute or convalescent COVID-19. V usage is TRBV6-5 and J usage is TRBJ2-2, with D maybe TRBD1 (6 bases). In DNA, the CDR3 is TGTGCCAGCAGTTATTCCAGGGGCTGGAACACCGGGGAGCTGTTTTTT. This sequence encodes CASSYSRGWNTGELFF.